The 32 T cell receptor beta chains reported below all come from one sample, sequenced in a study of OX40 agonist ivuxolimab in advanced cancers. Repertoires were generated with immunoSEQ multiplex PCR, while TCRdb's copy carries only in-frame clones and drops some. The sample contains 77,000 or so clones, roughly 87% of which appear only once. Sequenced here: CD4+ or CD8+ T cells sorted from blood, sampled in a trial of the OX40 agonist ivuxolimab. The origin of the receptors is an adult with an advanced solid tumor such as melanoma, head and neck, liver or kidney cancer.

The chain is built from TRBV5-5 and TRBJ1-2; tentatively, D is TRBD1 (5 bases). V lost 0 bases, J lost 1 base, and 13 bases lay in between. The germline gives CDR1 SGHKS, CDR2 YYEKEE (reference sequence). The CDR3 covers 16 residues. CDR3: CASSLDAGLGNYGYTF. The CDR3 nucleotides read TGTGCCAGCAGCTTGGACGCGGGGCTGGGTAACTATGGCTACACCTTC.

This clone was counted once. The gene calls are TRBV10-3 and TRBJ1-5; unclear D gene. The CDR3 runs to 17 residues. Germline V gene data show CDR1 as ENHRY and CDR2 as SYGVKD. The V gene lost 3 bases and the J gene lost 0 bases, with 15 bases spanning the gap. This chain's CDR3 is CAISERRYTDSNQPQHF. In nucleotides, the CDR3 is TGTGCCATCAGTGAACGACGGTACACCGATAGCAATCAGCCCCAGCATTTT.

J is TRBJ1-2 and V is TRBV6-1; the D gene is possibly TRBD1 (6 bases). V lost 6 bases and J lost 5, with 16 bases in between. There are 14 residues in the CDR3. Germline CDR1 and CDR2: MNHNS and SASEGT. This CDR3 is CASSHPNREYGYTF. CDR3 bases: TGTGCCAGCAGCCATCCGAACAGGGAGTATGGCTACACCTTC.

The gene calls are TRBV18 and TRBJ1-2; D may be TRBD1 (6 bases). The germline V gene has CDR1 KGHSH and CDR2 LQKENI. Trimming cost V 6 bases and J 0 bases, with 8 bases left between them. This CDR3 has 13 amino acids. CDR3 bases: TGTGCCAGCTCCAGACAGGCTAACTATGGCTACACCTTC. This translates into CASSRQANYGYTF. Full variable domain (outside the CDR3, taken from reference TRBV18 and TRBJ1-2): NAGVMQNPRHLVRRRGQEARLRCSPMKGHSHVYWYRQLPEEGLKFMVYLQKENIIDESGMPKERFSAEFPKEGPSILRIQQVVRGDSAAYFCASSRQANYGYTFGSGTRLTVV.

The chain combines TRBV28 with TRBJ1-5; D remains ambiguous. V was cut by 4 bases and J by 6 bases, with 4 bases left in between. Per germline, CDR1 MDHEN and CDR2 SYDVKM. The CDR3 has 11 residues. The CDR3 spells CASSSGQPQHF. CDR3 coding DNA: TGTGCCAGCAGTTCAGGTCAGCCCCAGCATTTT.

The chain has TRBV5-4 and TRBJ2-5, with no clear D. The CDR3 is 12 residues long. Germline assignment: CDR1 SGHNT and CDR2 YYREEE (reference sequence). V gave up 2 bases and J gave up 9 bases, with 11 bases separating them. CDR3 nucleotide sequence: TGTGCCAGCAGCTTTTTCGGGTCAGCCCAGTACTTC. It is translated as CASSFFGSAQYF.

This chain joins TRBV5-4 and TRBJ1-2; D gene ambiguous. V dropped 4 bases and J dropped 4 bases, with 11 bases sitting between them. The germline V gene has CDR1 SGHNT and CDR2 YYREEE (reference sequence). CDR3 length equals 13 residues. CDR3 amino acids: CASSQGGLYGYTF. The CDR3 DNA follows: TGTGCCAGCAGCCAAGGAGGACTCTATGGCTACACCTTC.

The chain has TRBV7-9 and TRBJ1-1, with D perhaps matching TRBD1 (6 bases). Trimming stripped 5 bases from V and 1 base from J, with 20 bases between. The CDR3 extends over 17 amino acids. Germline CDR1 reads SEHNR; CDR2 reads FQNEAQ (reference sequence). CDR3: CASSRRFVGGTNTEAFF. As DNA, the CDR3 is TGTGCCAGCAGCCGCCGCTTCGTAGGGGGAACGAACACTGAAGCTTTCTTT.

CDR3 coding DNA: TGTGCCAGTAGTATAGATCGGGGAGGACTAGGTTATCTCAATGAGCAGTTCTTC. Translated: CASSIDRGGLGYLNEQFF. The rearrangement uses TRBV19 and TRBJ2-1; 7 bases align to TRBD2. CDR3 length equals 18 residues. Germline CDR1 is LNHDA and CDR2 is SQIVND (reference sequence). After removal of 0 bases from V and 6 bases from J, the junction contained 14 bases not matched to a gene.

This chain connects TRBV5-6 to TRBJ2-7; TRBD2 matches 9 bases. Germline CDR1 reads SGHDT; CDR2 reads YYEEEE. V shed 5 bases, J shed 5 bases, and the junction held 11 bases outside the gene matches. The CDR3 has 15 residues. Here the CDR3 reads CASSYRGTSQNEQYF. CDR3 nucleotide sequence: TGTGCCAGCAGTTACCGCGGGACTAGCCAAAACGAGCAGTACTTC.

The rearrangement joins TRBV5-1 to TRBJ2-1, with D possibly being TRBD2 (5 bases). The CDR3 consists of 16 residues. CDR1 and CDR2 from the germline V gene are SGHRS and YFSETQ. The germline V and J ends were trimmed by 0 bases and 0 bases, with 10 bases remaining between them. CDR3 residues: CASSLDFGDSYNEQFF. In nucleotides, the CDR3 is TGCGCCAGCAGCTTGGATTTCGGGGACTCCTACAATGAGCAGTTCTTC. Full variable domain (missing parts from reference TRBV5-1 and TRBJ2-1): KAGVTQTPRYLIKTRGQQVTLSCSPISGHRSVSWYQQTPGQGLQFLFEYFSETQRNKGNFPGRFSGRQFSNSRSEMNVSTLELGDSALYLCASSLDFGDSYNEQFFGPGTRLTVL.

This chain joins TRBV5-1 and TRBJ2-3; 7 nucleotides line up with TRBD1. In germline, CDR1 is SGHRS, CDR2 YFSETQ. The CDR3 is made up of 15 amino acids. Unmatched junction bases numbered 5, after V lost 2 bases and J lost 2 bases. CDR3 nucleotide sequence: TGCGCCAGCAGCTTAACAGGGGCCAACACAGATACGCAGTATTTT. Residues: CASSLTGANTDTQYF.

This chain joins TRBV10-3 and TRBJ2-2, with TRBD2 identical over 7 bases. J gave up 0 bases and V 4 bases, and 8 bases lay outside the gene matches. This CDR3 contains 17 residues. CDR1 and CDR2 from the germline V gene are ENHRY and SYGVKD. The CDR3 spells CAISGGKAGSNTGELFF. The CDR3 coding sequence is TGTGCCATCAGTGGAGGGAAAGCGGGGTCGAACACCGGGGAGCTGTTTTTT.

J is TRBJ2-5 and V is TRBV5-1; perhaps TRBD2 as D (5 bases). The CDR3 runs to 15 residues. Looked up from germline, CDR1 is SGHRS and CDR2 is YFSETQ. V lost 0 bases to trimming and J lost 3 bases, with 12 bases between them. The chain's CDR3 is CASSLAGAEKETQYF. The CDR3 DNA is TGCGCCAGCAGCTTGGCCGGAGCGGAGAAAGAGACCCAGTACTTC.

The chain combines TRBV15 with TRBJ2-7; tentatively, D is TRBD2 (6 bases). V dropped 3 bases and J dropped 0 bases, with 15 bases sitting between them. CDR1 is LNHNV, CDR2 YYDKDF, per germline (reference sequence). The CDR3 is 16 amino acids. The CDR3 region has the DNA TGTGCCACCAGCAGGTTAAGCGGGCCGAGCTCCTACGAGCAGTACTTC. This gives the protein CATSRLSGPSSYEQYF.

This sequence joins TRBV28 and TRBJ2-1, with D perhaps assigned TRBD1 or TRBD2 (5 bases each). V gave up 10 bases and J gave up 5 bases, with 15 bases separating them. The germline gives CDR1 MDHEN, CDR2 SYDVKM. The CDR3 is 13 amino acids. DNA for the CDR3: TGTGCCACTTGGGACGGCACGAACAATGAGCAGTTCTTC. It codes for CATWDGTNNEQFF.

This chain joins TRBV19 and TRBJ2-7; TRBD1 aligns across 7 bases. Trimming took 4 bases from V and 2 from J; bases not matched to a gene: 8. This CDR3 has 15 residues. The germline CDR1 and CDR2 sequences are LNHDA and SQIVND (reference sequence). The CDR3 loop reads CASSKYTGVAYEQYF. The CDR3 DNA sequence: TGTGCCAGTAGTAAATACACAGGGGTTGCCTACGAGCAGTACTTC.

The CDR3 region is CASSSWGGGLGAQHF. In DNA, the CDR3 is TGTGCCAGCAGTTCATGGGGAGGGGGCCTCGGGGCCCAGCATTTT. The V call is TRBV6-1, the J call TRBJ1-5, with 7 bases identical to TRBD1. CDR1 and CDR2 from the germline V gene are MNHNS and SASEGT. Trimming cost V 5 bases and J 11 bases; bases outside gene matches: 15. CDR3 length: 15 residues.

This clone is a singleton in its sample. The chain couples TRBV6-6 to TRBJ1-1; TRBD1 might be the D (6 bases). The CDR3 has 11 residues. The V gene lost 6 bases and the J gene lost 8 bases, with 10 bases spanning the gap. Germline CDR1 and CDR2: MNHNY and SVGAGI (reference sequence). CDR3: CASSFGQEAFF. Written as DNA, the CDR3 is TGTGCCAGCAGCTTCGGACAGGAAGCTTTCTTT.

The chain is built from TRBV6-6 and TRBJ2-1; 11 positions match TRBD1. There are 16 residues in the CDR3. The J segment lost 2 bases and the V segment lost 1 base, leaving 1 base of the junction unmatched. CDR1 and CDR2 (germline): MNHNY, SVGAGI (reference sequence). CDR3 protein: CASSYLDRGPYNEQFF. CDR3 in DNA: TGTGCCAGCAGTTACTTGGACAGGGGGCCCTACAATGAGCAGTTCTTC.

This sequence joins TRBV11-3 and TRBJ1-2; D ambiguous. Trimming stripped 0 bases from V and 0 bases from J, with 8 bases between. The CDR3 is 15 residues long. Germline lookup yields CDR1 SGHNT and CDR2 YENEEA. CDR3 protein: CASSLDPGTNYGYTF. In DNA, the CDR3 is TGTGCCAGCAGCTTAGATCCGGGGACTAACTATGGCTACACCTTC.

This chain uses TRBV5-4 with TRBJ2-7, with 10 positions matching TRBD2. This CDR3 contains 14 residues. V lost 1 base and J lost 6; bases outside the gene matches: 4. CDR1 SGHNT and CDR2 YYREEE come from the germline V gene (reference sequence). In DNA form, the CDR3 reads TGTGCCAGCAGCTTGAGTCTAGCGGGGGTCGAGCAGTACTTC. It codes for CASSLSLAGVEQYF. The full variable domain, completed using reference TRBV5-4 and TRBJ2-7, is ETGVTQSPTHLIKTRGQQVTLRCSSQSGHNTVSWYQQALGQGPQFIFQYYREEENGRGNFPPRFSGLQFPNYSSELNVNALELDDSALYLCASSLSLAGVEQYFGPGTRLTVT.

The rearrangement links TRBV5-6 to TRBJ1-5, with D perhaps matching TRBD1 (6 bases). Germline CDR1 reads SGHDT; CDR2 reads YYEEEE. Trimming shortened V by 4 bases and J by 3 bases, and 14 bases separated the two germline ends. This CDR3 region has 15 residues. CDR3 residues: CASSLRAGDNQPQHF. CDR3 DNA sequence: TGTGCCAGCAGCCTGAGGGCAGGGGACAATCAGCCCCAGCATTTT.

The count of this clone is one. The chain combines TRBV28 with TRBJ2-5; possible D gene TRBD2, 7 bases. V gave up 7 bases and J gave up 4 bases, with 22 bases separating them. Germline V gene data show CDR1 as MDHEN and CDR2 as SYDVKM. The CDR3 covers 16 residues. The CDR3 nucleotides read TGTGCCAGCACCGACTTCGGGGGGCCGATGCGAGAGACCCAGTACTTC. Translating gives CASTDFGGPMRETQYF.

The rearrangement joins TRBV19 to TRBJ2-3, with D unresolved. This CDR3 region has 12 residues. Trimming left V 3 bases short and J 5 bases short, with 6 bases between. Per germline, CDR1 LNHDA and CDR2 SQIVND (reference sequence). CDR3 bases: TGTGCCAGTAGTATCGATCGAGATACGCAGTATTTT. It translates to CASSIDRDTQYF.

The chain joins TRBV11-2 to TRBJ2-7, with TRBD2 identical over 7 bases. Germline trimming cut 5 bases from V and 4 bases from J; bases unmatched to any gene: 8. Germline CDR1 and CDR2: SGHAT and FQNNGV. CDR3 length: 14 amino acids. CDR3 DNA sequence: TGTGCCAGCAGCCCGGGCCTAGCGGAATACGAGCAGTACTTC. This gives the protein CASSPGLAEYEQYF.

The V call is TRBV10-3, the J call TRBJ2-2; no clear D gene. TRBJ1-3 explains the end of the DNA better; the J call may be wrong. Looked up from germline, CDR1 is ENHRY and CDR2 is SYGVKD. This CDR3 is built from 16 residues. CDR3 in amino acids: CAISEFGPLSGNTIYF. CDR3 coding DNA: TGTGCCATCAGTGAGTTTGGACCTCTCTCTGGAAACACCATATATTTT.

The J gene is TRBJ2-3, the V gene TRBV14; 9 bases map to TRBD2. The germline V gene has CDR1 SGHDN and CDR2 FVKESK. The CDR3 is 16 residues long. The trim removed 4 bases at V and 5 bases at J, leaving 10 bases unmatched. CDR3 DNA sequence: TGTGCCAGCAGCCGCCGGGCTAGCGGGGACGGAGATACGCAGTATTTT. Translation: CASSRRASGDGDTQYF.

The gene calls are TRBV6-6 and TRBJ2-5; D is possibly TRBD2 (6 bases). CDR1 and CDR2 from the germline V gene are MNHNY and SVGAGI (reference sequence). Trimming shortened V by 2 bases and J by 5 bases, and 9 bases separated the two germline ends. The CDR3 is 13 amino acids. CDR3 coding DNA: TGTGCCAGCAGTTACGGGGCGGGGGAGACCCAGTACTTC. Translated, it gives CASSYGAGETQYF.

V and J are TRBV28 and TRBJ2-1; 9 positions match TRBD2. Per the germline V gene, CDR1 is MDHEN and CDR2 is SYDVKM. The CDR3 consists of 17 residues. V shed 5 bases and J 4 bases; nucleotides not matched to a gene: 12. The DNA of the CDR3 is TGTGCCAGCAGTACCCCCGGCGGGGGGGCGACGTACAATGAGCAGTTCTTC. Protein: CASSTPGGGATYNEQFF.

The chain is built from TRBV18 and TRBJ2-7; 10 bases are a match to TRBD1. Germline-derived CDR1 and CDR2 are KGHSH and LQKENI. Unmatched junction bases numbered 8, after V lost 3 bases and J lost 6 bases. The length of the CDR3 is 15 residues. The CDR3 here is CASSPDRGQFIEQYF. In DNA form, the CDR3 reads TGTGCCAGCTCACCCGACAGGGGGCAGTTCATCGAGCAGTACTTC. The variable domain in full, completed from reference TRBV18 and TRBJ2-7, reads NAGVMQNPRHLVRRRGQEARLRCSPMKGHSHVYWYRQLPEEGLKFMVYLQKENIIDESGMPKERFSAEFPKEGPSILRIQQVVRGDSAAYFCASSPDRGQFIEQYFGPGTRLTVT.

The CDR3 here is CASSLVAGDFTDTQYF. The CDR3 DNA follows: TGTGCCAGCAGCCTAGTAGCGGGAGACTTCACAGATACGCAGTATTTT. The rearrangement uses TRBV4-2 and TRBJ2-3; TRBD2 agrees at 9 bases. The CDR3 sequence is 16 residues long. V lost 4 bases and J lost 2; bases outside the gene matches: 7. From germline, CDR1 is LGHNA and CDR2 YNFKEQ.